Listed here are 26 T cell receptor beta chains from one sample, sequenced in a study of T cell responses to AZD1222 COVID-19 vaccine. TCRdb's copy holds only in-frame clones and misses some; the assay was immunoSEQ multiplex PCR. The table lists about 150,000 clones, 80% to 95% of them singletons, with about 3.2% in the top ten. This specimen consisted of peripheral blood, obtained 28 days after the second AZD1222 dose. Receptors were obtained from an adult who received the AZD1222 COVID-19 vaccine.

The chain uses TRBV6-1 and TRBJ2-3, with 7 nucleotides matching TRBD2. Germline V gene lookup returns CDR1 MNHNS and CDR2 SASEGT. The CDR3 is 15 residues long. V shed 2 bases, J shed 4 bases, and the junction held 6 bases outside the gene matches. The CDR3 loop reads CASSETSEGSDTQYF. As DNA, the CDR3 is TGTGCCAGCAGTGAAACTAGCGAGGGGTCAGATACGCAGTATTTT.

The chain uses TRBV3-1 (or the pseudogene TRBV3-2) and TRBJ1-5; maybe TRBD1 (5 bases). In germline, CDR1 is LGHDT, CDR2 YNNKEL (reference sequence). V was trimmed by 6 bases and J by 4 bases, leaving 7 bases between them. The CDR3 sequence is 12 residues long. The CDR3 reads CASRTGNQPQHF. The DNA of the CDR3 is TGTGCCAGCAGAACAGGAAATCAGCCCCAGCATTTT.

The chain links TRBV11-2 to TRBJ2-5, with 7 bases that match TRBD1. V lost 5 bases to trimming and J lost 5 bases; unmatched junction nucleotides: 5. This CDR3 has 13 residues. The V gene's germline CDR1 is SGHAT and CDR2 FQNNGV. CDR3 residues: CASSPKTGETQYF. DNA of the CDR3: TGTGCCAGCAGCCCCAAGACAGGGGAGACCCAGTACTTC.

J is TRBJ2-5 and V is TRBV27, with 7 bases identical to TRBD1. Germline values: CDR1 MNHEY, CDR2 SMNVEV (reference sequence). The CDR3 length is 14 residues. Trimming removed 2 bases from V and 5 bases from J; junction bases left unmatched: 5. The CDR3 spells CASSLHRGRETQYF. The CDR3 nucleotides read TGTGCCAGCAGTTTACACAGGGGTCGGGAGACCCAGTACTTC.

The J gene is TRBJ2-2, the V gene TRBV6-4, with 8 bases that match TRBD2. V lost 5 bases, J lost 0 bases, and 2 bases stayed unmatched. This CDR3 is built from 15 residues. Germline V gene sequence: CDR1 MRHNA, CDR2 SNTAGT. CDR3 nucleotides: TGTGCCAGCAGTTCACTAGCGGCGAACACCGGGGAGCTGTTTTTT. It codes for CASSSLAANTGELFF.

V and J are TRBV5-4 and TRBJ2-3, with unresolved D. CDR3 length equals 14 residues. V was clipped by 4 bases and J by 3 bases, with 12 bases between them. Per the germline V gene, CDR1 is SGHNT and CDR2 is YYREEE (reference sequence). For the CDR3, the DNA is TGTGCCAGCAGCCCCGCCCCAAGAACAGATACGCAGTATTTT. It translates to CASSPAPRTDTQYF.

This clone has just one count. V is TRBV19 and J is TRBJ1-5, with 8 bases lining up with TRBD1. J gave up 2 bases and V 1 base, and 10 bases lay outside the gene matches. This CDR3 has 18 residues. Germline CDR1 reads LNHDA; CDR2 reads SQIVND (reference sequence). CDR3 coding DNA: TGTGCCAGTAGTATAGGGAGACCGGGACAGGTGGGCAATCAGCCCCAGCATTTT. Translating gives CASSIGRPGQVGNQPQHF.

The V gene is TRBV7-9, the J gene TRBJ1-6; D call uncertain. The germline CDR1 and CDR2 sequences are SEHNR and FQNEAQ (reference sequence). This CDR3 has 15 residues. Trimming left V 6 bases short and J 0 bases short, with 9 bases between. The CDR3 spells CASSSQSSYNSPLHF. The CDR3 DNA reads TGTGCCAGCAGTTCTCAAAGCTCCTATAATTCACCCCTCCACTTT. Using reference TRBV7-9 and TRBJ1-6 for the parts outside the CDR3, the full variable domain is DTGVSQNPRHKITKRGQNVTFRCDPISEHNRLYWYRQTLGQGPEFLTYFQNEAQLEKSRLLSDRFSAERPKGSFSTLEIQRTEQGDSAMYLCASSSQSSYNSPLHFGNGTRLTVT.

The genes are TRBV5-1 and TRBJ1-3; no definite D call. Germline V gene data show CDR1 as SGHRS and CDR2 as YFSETQ. V shed 0 bases and J shed 4 bases, with 14 bases lying between them. The length of the CDR3 is 16 residues. CDR3 in amino acids: CASSLDPGTGGNTIYF. The CDR3 coding sequence is TGCGCCAGCAGCTTGGACCCAGGAACTGGGGGAAACACCATATATTTT. Combining the CDR3 with reference TRBV5-1 and TRBJ1-3 gives the whole variable domain KAGVTQTPRYLIKTRGQQVTLSCSPISGHRSVSWYQQTPGQGLQFLFEYFSETQRNKGNFPGRFSGRQFSNSRSEMNVSTLELGDSALYLCASSLDPGTGGNTIYFGEGSWLTVV.

J is TRBJ2-1 and V is TRBV5-6; 14 bases agree with TRBD2. Per germline, CDR1 SGHDT and CDR2 YYEEEE. The CDR3 runs 17 residues. The V and J ends lost 4 bases and 6 bases, in that order; junction bases with no gene match: 9. The CDR3 is CASSKGLAGVIGNEQFF. CDR3 DNA sequence: TGTGCCAGCAGCAAGGGACTAGCGGGAGTTATAGGCAATGAGCAGTTCTTC.

The rearrangement uses TRBV4-1 and TRBJ2-1; the D is unclear. The CDR3 sequence is 15 residues long. From germline, CDR1 is MGHRA and CDR2 YSYEKL. V dropped 4 bases and J dropped 0 bases, with 10 bases sitting between them. This chain's CDR3 is CASSPGVSSYNEQFF. The CDR3 DNA is TGCGCCAGCAGCCCCGGAGTTAGCTCCTACAATGAGCAGTTCTTC.

V usage is TRBV6-2 or TRBV6-3 and J usage is TRBJ2-3; TRBD2 agrees at 10 bases. Germline CDR1 reads MNHEY; CDR2 reads SVGEGT. This CDR3 has 17 residues. The J segment lost 4 bases and the V segment lost 5 bases, leaving 12 bases of the junction unmatched. CDR3 loop: CASSTGSGRPLADTQYF. CDR3 DNA sequence: TGTGCCAGCAGTACGGGTAGCGGGAGGCCATTAGCAGATACGCAGTATTTT.

The gene calls are TRBV5-1 and TRBJ2-2; D uncertain. V was pared by 4 bases and J by 2 bases, with 12 bases between. Germline CDR1 reads SGHRS; CDR2 reads YFSETQ. CDR3 size: 15 residues. As DNA, the CDR3 is TGCGCCAGCAGCCCGGTGGCCGCCAACACCGGGGAGCTGTTTTTT. Protein: CASSPVAANTGELFF.

The table lists this clone with a count of one. The chain joins TRBV28 to TRBJ1-4; D is possibly TRBD1 (6 bases). Germline loops: CDR1 MDHEN, CDR2 SYDVKM. V lost 1 base and J lost 8, with 11 bases in between. CDR3 length equals 14 residues. CDR3 DNA sequence: TGTGCCAGCAGTTTATTACAGGGTAGAGAAAAACTGTTTTTT. It codes for CASSLLQGREKLFF.

The V and J genes are TRBV24-1 and TRBJ1-1; 7 bases line up with TRBD1. The V segment lost 7 bases and the J segment 0 bases; nucleotides outside the gene matches: 4. The CDR3 length is 14 residues. The germline gives CDR1 KGHDR, CDR2 SFDVKD. The CDR3 sequence is CATRSTGLNTEAFF. The DNA of the CDR3 is TGTGCCACCAGATCGACAGGGCTGAACACTGAAGCTTTCTTT.

This chain links TRBV7-9 with TRBJ1-1; 7 nucleotides agree with TRBD1. There are 14 residues in the CDR3. J was trimmed by 6 bases and V by 4 bases; bases with no gene match: 8. Germline-derived CDR1 and CDR2 are SEHNR and FQNEAQ (reference sequence). CDR3 sequence (DNA): TGTGCCAGCAGCTCCTTCACAGGGGTGGCTGAAGCTTTCTTT. It specifies CASSSFTGVAEAFF.

This clone was counted only a few times. The chain combines TRBV4-2 with TRBJ2-1, with 8 bases identical to TRBD2. Germline loops: CDR1 LGHNA, CDR2 YNFKEQ. The CDR3 is 15 amino acids. V shed 0 bases, J shed 8 bases, and the junction held 6 bases outside the gene matches. Here the CDR3 reads CASSQESGGPDEQFF. The CDR3 DNA sequence: TGTGCCAGCAGCCAAGAATCGGGAGGGCCCGATGAGCAGTTCTTC.

This clone was counted once. V is TRBV19 and J is TRBJ1-3; D ambiguous. CDR3 length: 15 amino acids. The germline CDR1 and CDR2 sequences are LNHDA and SQIVND (reference sequence). V was trimmed by 7 bases and J by 2 bases, leaving 15 bases between them. CDR3 loop: CASKSTGRAGNTIYF. For the CDR3, the DNA is TGTGCCAGTAAGAGCACCGGGCGTGCTGGAAACACCATATATTTT.

The chain joins TRBV9 to TRBJ2-7, with D perhaps matching TRBD1 (5 bases). Between the trimmed V and J ends, which lost 0 bases and 6 bases, there was a span of 13 bases. The CDR3 consists of 14 residues. Germline CDR1 is SGDLS and CDR2 is YYNGEE. The CDR3 region has the DNA TGTGCCAGCAGCGTAGATGTATGGGGCAGCGAGCAGTACTTC. Encoded protein: CASSVDVWGSEQYF.

The V and J genes are TRBV15 and TRBJ2-2, with TRBD1 matching 7 bases. The CDR3 length is 14 residues. CDR1 LNHNV and CDR2 YYDKDF come from the germline V gene (reference sequence). After removal of 5 bases from V and 7 bases from J, the junction contained 7 bases not matched to a gene. CDR3 loop: CATSPDRVGGELFF. The CDR3 bases are TGTGCCACCAGCCCCGACAGGGTTGGCGGGGAGCTGTTTTTT.

The chain couples TRBV5-4 to TRBJ1-6; TRBD1 might be the D (6 bases). CDR1 is SGHNT, CDR2 YYREEE, per germline (reference sequence). V lost 0 bases and J lost 10, with 17 bases in between. This CDR3 region has 16 residues. In DNA, the CDR3 is TGTGCCAGCAGCTTGGATCGGACAGCGAACAACTCACCCCTCCACTTT. It translates to CASSLDRTANNSPLHF.

The rearrangement links TRBV6-1 to TRBJ1-2; tentative D call: TRBD1 (5 bases). The V gene's germline CDR1 is MNHNS and CDR2 SASEGT. Trimming removed 5 bases from V and 8 bases from J, with 12 bases in between. The CDR3 spans 12 residues. CDR3 loop: CASSLLRGGYTF. The CDR3 nucleotides are TGTGCCAGCAGTCTACTCCGGGGGGGCTACACCTTC.

This chain connects TRBV5-1 to TRBJ1-2; D call uncertain. The CDR3 is 11 amino acids. The germline CDR1 and CDR2 sequences are SGHRS and YFSETQ. Trimming shortened V by 0 bases and J by 8 bases, and 5 bases separated the two germline ends. The CDR3 nucleotides are TGCGCCAGCAGCTTGGGGTCGGGCTACACCTTC. Its protein product is CASSLGSGYTF.

The chain carries TRBV6-2 or TRBV6-3 and TRBJ1-2; D gene unclear. CDR1 and CDR2 (germline): MNHEY, SVGEGT. Trimming shortened V by 4 bases and J by 10 bases, and 13 bases separated the two germline ends. The CDR3 extends over 12 amino acids. This CDR3 reads CASSSVGNPYTF. The CDR3 region has the DNA TGTGCCAGCAGTTCTGTGGGAAACCCCTACACCTTC.

The CDR3 DNA reads TGTGCCAGCTCACTGGGACAGGGGGTTCAGCCCCAGCATTTT. This sequence encodes CASSLGQGVQPQHF. This chain links TRBV18 with TRBJ1-5; 11 bases match TRBD1. Unmatched junction bases numbered 2, after V lost 4 bases and J lost 6 bases. Germline V gives CDR1 KGHSH, CDR2 LQKENI. The CDR3 runs 14 residues.

V and J are TRBV5-4 and TRBJ1-1; 10 bases match TRBD1. Losses at the gene ends were 4 bases for V and 4 bases for J; bases not matched to a gene: 4. The germline V gene encodes CDR1 SGHNT and CDR2 YYREEE (reference sequence). The CDR3 length is 14 residues. The CDR3 reads CASSLWTGGTEAFF. CDR3 nucleotide sequence: TGTGCCAGCAGCCTCTGGACAGGGGGCACTGAAGCTTTCTTT.